The 13 T cell receptor beta chains listed next were all sequenced from one sample in a study. One entry per CDR3 protein results from TCRdb running MiXCR on the reads. Of over 4,000 distinct CDR3 sequences listed, roughly 10% are singletons. The sequenced material came from CD4+ T cells from peripheral blood. Receptor source: a human donor with rheumatoid arthritis.

This clonotype is medium-sized within its sample. The chain uses TRBV7-9 and TRBJ2-7, with D tentatively TRBD2 (6 bases). V was shortened by 7 bases and J by 4 bases, with 17 bases between the two germline ends. The CDR3 is 14 amino acids. Germline CDR1 SEHNR, CDR2 FQNEAQ (reference sequence). The CDR3, as DNA: TGTGCCAGCACTTCGACTAGTATTAGTTACGAGCAGTACTTC. Its protein product is CASTSTSISYEQYF.

This clonotype is termed medium-sized (0.01 to 0.1%). J is TRBJ1-3 and V is TRBV10-3; D gene unclear. Trimming removed 0 bases at V and 0 bases at J, with 9 bases between. The CDR3 contains 16 residues. Germline CDR1 is ENHRY and CDR2 is SYGVKD. CDR3 nucleotides: TGTGCCATCAGTGAGTCGAAAGGCGTCTCTGGAAACACCATATATTTT. It is translated as CAISESKGVSGNTIYF.

This clonotype qualifies as medium-sized (0.01 to 0.1%). The chain employs TRBV5-1 and TRBJ2-1, with 10 bases that match TRBD2. Germline V gene data show CDR1 as SGHRS and CDR2 as YFSETQ. The CDR3 loop spans 16 amino acids. J lost 6 bases, V lost 0 bases, and 6 bases had no gene match. The CDR3 loop is CASSLVPSGGGNEQFF. The CDR3 region has the DNA TGCGCCAGCAGCTTGGTCCCCAGCGGGGGGGGCAATGAGCAGTTCTTC.

Many counts were recorded for this clonotype. The chain recombines TRBV15 with TRBJ2-1; 9 bases agree with TRBD2. The junction had 5 bases not matched to a gene; V was cut back by 1 base and J by 7 bases. CDR3 length equals 15 residues. Germline V gene data show CDR1 as LNHNV and CDR2 as YYDKDF (reference sequence). CDR3 residues: CATSRASGKMNEQFF. CDR3 DNA sequence: TGTGCCACCAGCAGAGCTAGCGGGAAGATGAATGAGCAGTTCTTC.

This clonotype was counted many times. The chain employs TRBV20-1 and TRBJ2-7, with 8 nucleotides matching TRBD2. The trim removed 4 bases at V and 2 bases at J, leaving 10 bases unmatched. From germline, CDR1 is DFQATT and CDR2 SNEGSKA (reference sequence). This CDR3 contains 15 residues. The CDR3 DNA reads TGCAGTGCTAACTACGGACTAGCCGTAGCCTACGAGCAGTACTTC. Its protein is CSANYGLAVAYEQYF.

This clonotype was counted ten times or more. The V call is TRBV7-3, the J call TRBJ2-3; TRBD2 aligns across 7 bases. Looked up from germline, CDR1 is SGHTA and CDR2 is FQGTGA. The V segment lost 2 bases and the J segment 6 bases; nucleotides outside the gene matches: 5. This CDR3 spans 14 amino acids. The CDR3 is CASSLAGDVDTQYF. In DNA form, the CDR3 reads TGTGCCAGCAGCTTAGCGGGAGACGTGGATACGCAGTATTTT.

This clonotype ranks as medium-sized. The chain links TRBV9 to TRBJ2-1; no reliable D call. CDR1 and CDR2 from the germline V gene are SGDLS and YYNGEE. Trimming stripped 4 bases from V and 5 bases from J, with 28 bases between. This CDR3 is built from 19 residues. DNA for the CDR3: TGTGCCAGCAGCTCGGGCCTTCTCGCTAGGGTCCACGGCAACAATGAGCAGTTCTTC. It codes for CASSSGLLARVHGNNEQFF.

By share, this clonotype ranks as medium-sized. The chain employs TRBV6-6 and TRBJ1-4; 9 bases match TRBD1. The V gene end was trimmed by 3 bases and the J gene end by 4 bases; junction bases not matched to a gene: 6. Germline V gene sequence: CDR1 MNHNY, CDR2 SVGAGI (reference sequence). There are 16 residues in the CDR3. The CDR3 bases are TGTGCCAGCAGTTATCCCGGGACAGGGAGTAATGAAAAACTGTTTTTT. As protein: CASSYPGTGSNEKLFF.

This clonotype was seen many times. This rearrangement joins TRBV9 to TRBJ1-1; D might be TRBD1 (6 bases). Germline V gene lookup returns CDR1 SGDLS and CDR2 YYNGEE. The germline V and J ends were trimmed by 3 bases and 4 bases, with 16 bases remaining between them. The CDR3 covers 15 residues. The CDR3, as DNA: TGTGCCAGCAGCGAGCTCAGGGGACGGATCACTGAAGCTTTCTTT. Its protein product is CASSELRGRITEAFF. Variable domain in full (rest from reference TRBV9 and TRBJ1-1): DSGVTQTPKHLITATGQRVTLRCSPRSGDLSVYWYQQSLDQGLQFLIQYYNGEERAKGNILERFSAQQFPDLHSELNLSSLELGDSALYFCASSELRGRITEAFFGQGTRLTVV.

Within the sample, this clonotype is medium-sized. The chain is built from TRBV30 and TRBJ2-5; D might be TRBD1 (6 bases). This CDR3 spans 17 amino acids. The germline V gene encodes CDR1 GTSNPN and CDR2 SVGIG (reference sequence). Trimming cost V 4 bases and J 0 bases, with 21 bases left between them. Here the CDR3 reads CAWMEGRGTTDQETQYF. CDR3 nucleotides: TGTGCCTGGATGGAAGGTAGGGGGACGACGGACCAAGAGACCCAGTACTTC.

By its share, this clonotype is medium-sized. This sequence joins TRBV20-1 and TRBJ1-1; tentatively, D is TRBD1 (6 bases). Deletions cut 1 base from V and 1 base from J, with 10 bases between. The V gene's germline CDR1 is DFQATT and CDR2 SNEGSKA (reference sequence). This CDR3 has 14 residues. The CDR3 is CSARGGQQNTEAFF. In DNA, the CDR3 is TGCAGTGCTAGAGGGGGGCAGCAGAACACTGAAGCTTTCTTT.

This clonotype is deemed medium-sized. The gene calls are TRBV6-1 and TRBJ1-1; D is unresolved. The V end was cut by 6 bases, the J end by 3 bases, with 11 bases between. CDR1 MNHNS and CDR2 SASEGT come from the germline V gene. The CDR3 runs 13 residues. CDR3 region: CASRDSIDTEAFF. Written as DNA, the CDR3 is TGTGCCAGCAGAGACTCCATCGACACTGAAGCTTTCTTT.

Worth noting for this clonotype: Given a much more abundant clone one base away, this may be a read error. The gene calls are TRBV24-1 and TRBJ2-1; D is perhaps TRBD1 or TRBD2 (5 bases each). With 4 bases removed from V and 10 bases from J, the gap between germline ends came to 13 bases. CDR1 is KGHDR, CDR2 SFDVKD, per germline. The CDR3 has 13 residues. The CDR3 DNA is TGTGCCACCAGTGACCACGGGGCAAGGGAGCAGTTCTTC. It is translated as CATSDHGAREQFF.